These 31 T cell receptor beta chains share one sample of origin, sequenced in a study of regulatory T cells in long-lasting Graves disease. Researchers made TCR beta libraries by using iRepertoire HTBI primers and running Arm-PCR on CDR3 regions. TCRdb reanalysed the multiplex PCR reads using MiXCR and keeps one entry per CDR3 protein. The sample consists of around 450,000 distinct CDR3 sequences, roughly 21% of them appearing once. Time point defined: persistent/refractory GD, antithyroid drugs over 5 years with positive TRAb. With RNA extracted from PBMCs as input, the TCR library was made. Sequenced material: peripheral blood mononuclear cells (PBMCs), taken when the disease was refractory, from a patient treated with antithyroid drugs. These receptors were collected from a female donor with Graves disease.

The chain links TRBV20-1 to TRBJ1-4; 10 bases are a match to TRBD1. The CDR3 totals 15 residues. V dropped 3 bases and J dropped 7; count of bases not matched to a gene: 8. The germline V gene encodes CDR1 DFQATT and CDR2 SNEGSKA (reference sequence). The CDR3 loop reads CSASPGTGASEKLFF. The CDR3 DNA reads TGCAGTGCTAGTCCCGGGACAGGGGCTTCTGAAAAACTGTTTTTT.

This chain connects TRBV7-2 to TRBJ1-1; no reliable D call. In germline, CDR1 is SGHTA, CDR2 FQGNSA. The CDR3 totals 12 residues. Trimming cost V 2 bases and J 12 bases, with 13 bases left between them. DNA of the CDR3: TGTGCCAGCAGCTTAATTGAGACTGGGTCTTTCTTT. The encoded protein is CASSLIETGSFF. Full variable domain (rest looked up from reference TRBV7-2 and TRBJ1-1): GAGVSQSPSNKVTEKGKDVELRCDPISGHTALYWYRQSLGQGLEFLIYFQGNSAPDKSGLPSDRFSAERTGGSVSTLTIQRTQQEDSAVYLCASSLIETGSFFGQGTRLTVV.

There are many counts of this clonotype. This chain's CDR3 is CASSLGLQRDGETQYF. The CDR3 nucleotides read TGTGCCAGCAGCTTAGGTCTCCAGCGGGATGGAGAGACCCAGTACTTC. The chain is built from TRBV11-2 and TRBJ2-5, with TRBD2 matching over 7 bases. The CDR3 sequence is 16 residues long. Per germline, CDR1 SGHAT and CDR2 FQNNGV. Trimming removed 1 base from V and 4 bases from J; junction bases left unmatched: 9.

V and J are TRBV6-1 and TRBJ1-6; TRBD1 is a possible D gene (6 bases). The CDR3 sequence is 16 residues long. Germline loops: CDR1 MNHNS, CDR2 SASEGT. V lost 6 bases to trimming and J lost 7 bases, with 19 bases between them. The CDR3 loop reads CASSKQGWSTNSPLHF. The CDR3 bases are TGTGCCAGCAGCAAACAGGGCTGGAGTACGAATTCACCCCTCCACTTT.

In its sample, this clonotype was seen a few times. V and J are TRBV7-3 and TRBJ2-7; TRBD2 aligns across 7 bases. CDR1 and CDR2 from the germline V gene are SGHTA and FQGTGA. V trimming: 0 bases; J trimming: 5 bases; junction bases outside the gene matches: 7. The CDR3 runs to 15 residues. As DNA, the CDR3 is TGTGCCAGCAGCTTAACCGCGATGCGGGGGAACGAGCAGTACTTC. This gives the protein CASSLTAMRGNEQYF.

The rearrangement joins TRBV7-8 to TRBJ1-3, with unresolved D. CDR3 length: 17 amino acids. The germline V gene encodes CDR1 SGHVS and CDR2 FQNEAQ. The V gene lost 1 base and the J gene lost 0 bases, with 13 bases spanning the gap. The CDR3 DNA follows: TGTGCCAGCAGCTTAGAACGACGTCCACTCTCTGGAAACACCATATATTTT. Translation gives CASSLERRPLSGNTIYF.

In its sample, this clonotype was seen a few times. The gene calls are TRBV19 and TRBJ2-7; 11 bases fit TRBD1. The CDR3 runs 14 residues. Germline V gene lookup returns CDR1 LNHDA and CDR2 SQIVND (reference sequence). V was clipped by 4 bases and J by 11 bases; unmatched bases: 10. CDR3: CASSRDRGTVRKYF. The CDR3 DNA is TGTGCCAGTAGTAGGGACAGGGGGACCGTGAGAAAGTACTTC.

A few counts support this clonotype. The chain employs TRBV27 and TRBJ1-5; possible D gene TRBD1, 6 bases. Germline CDR1 and CDR2: MNHEY and SMNVEV (reference sequence). Trimming shortened V by 8 bases and J by 5 bases, and 13 bases separated the two germline ends. The CDR3 spans 13 residues. The CDR3 reads CASRGRGDQPQHF. In DNA form, the CDR3 reads TGTGCCAGCCGGGGGAGGGGGGATCAGCCCCAGCATTTT.

This clonotype has a count of ten or more. V and J are TRBV7-2 and TRBJ2-2, with D perhaps matching TRBD1 (5 bases). Germline assignment: CDR1 SGHTA and CDR2 FQGNSA. Trimming left V 2 bases short and J 6 bases short, with 13 bases between. The CDR3 loop spans 15 amino acids. The CDR3 sequence is CASSLLQGYSGELFF. The CDR3 nucleotides read TGTGCCAGCAGCTTACTGCAGGGCTATTCCGGGGAGCTGTTTTTT.

With respect to this clonotype: This may stem from a read error, because a much larger clone lies one nucleotide away. Likely a read error: the CDR3 ends without its conserved phenylalanine or tryptophan. This chain uses TRBV5-6 with TRBJ1-6; D unresolved. Trimming removed 4 bases from V and 0 bases from J, with 11 bases in between. Germline V lookup: CDR1 SGHDT, CDR2 YYEEEE. This CDR3 contains 16 residues. The CDR3 sequence: CASSLGRYSYNSPLHS. CDR3 nucleotides: TGTGCCAGCAGCCTCGGGAGGTACTCCTATAATTCACCCCTCCACTCT.

This clonotype was detected once. Germline is not matched at one junction end, which may reflect a read error. The chain couples TRBV7-3 to TRBJ2-5; no reliable D call. In germline, CDR1 is SGHTA, CDR2 FQGTGA. The CDR3 runs to 13 residues. DNA for the CDR3: TGTGTCAGCAGCTTAACGCCTCAAGAGACCCAGTACTTC. The encoded protein is CVSSLTPQETQYF.

This clonotype was seen a few times. The DNA of the CDR3 is TGTGCCAGCAGCTTAGTCCCCGGGGGCAGCACCGGGGAGCTGTTTTTT. As protein: CASSLVPGGSTGELFF. The rearrangement links TRBV7-2 to TRBJ2-2, with D perhaps given as TRBD1 or TRBD2 (6 bases each). Trimming took 1 base from V and 4 from J, leaving 13 bases between them. This CDR3 is 16 amino acids long. Germline CDR1 is SGHTA and CDR2 is FQGNSA.

Many counts were recorded for this clonotype. The V and J genes are TRBV20-1 and TRBJ2-5; 8 bases fit TRBD2. Germline trimming cut 0 bases from V and 2 bases from J; bases unmatched to any gene: 8. CDR3 length: 16 residues. In germline, CDR1 is DFQATT, CDR2 SNEGSKA (reference sequence). CDR3 sequence: CSARDLTSGSQETQYF. The CDR3 coding sequence is TGCAGTGCTAGAGATTTGACCAGCGGGAGTCAAGAGACCCAGTACTTC.

This clonotype was counted many times. V gene TRBV10-3 combines with J gene TRBJ1-5; 8 bases are shared with TRBD1. V lost 0 bases to trimming and J lost 9 bases; unmatched junction nucleotides: 13. The CDR3 length is 17 residues. The germline CDR1 and CDR2 sequences are ENHRY and SYGVKD. CDR3 amino acids: CAISESQALQGDSPQHF. CDR3 DNA sequence: TGTGCCATCAGTGAGTCGCAAGCTCTACAGGGGGATTCGCCCCAGCATTTT.

This clonotype showed up many times. The rearrangement joins TRBV3-1 to TRBJ1-2; TRBD1 matches 8 bases. Germline loops: CDR1 LGHDT, CDR2 YNNKEL (reference sequence). CDR3 length equals 14 residues. J was trimmed by 3 bases and V by 4 bases; bases with no gene match: 4. CDR3 amino acids: CASSRTGRDYGYTF. The CDR3 region has the DNA TGTGCCAGCAGCCGGACAGGGCGCGACTATGGCTACACCTTC. The variable domain in full, completed from reference TRBV3-1 and TRBJ1-2, reads DTAVSQTPKYLVTQMGNDKSIKCEQNLGHDTMYWYKQDSKKFLKIMFSYNNKELIINETVPNRFSPKSPDKAHLNLHINSLELGDSAVYFCASSRTGRDYGYTFGSGTRLTVV.

This clonotype has a count of ten or more. This chain links TRBV6-2 or TRBV6-3 with TRBJ2-5; possibly TRBD1 or TRBD2 for D (7 bases each). Germline V gives CDR1 MNHEY, CDR2 SVGEGT. Trimming removed 7 bases from V and 5 bases from J, with 20 bases in between. The CDR3 covers 15 residues. The CDR3 DNA follows: TGTGCCAGCACCCCTGGGGAGGGGGCAGGGGAGACCCAGTACTTC. As protein: CASTPGEGAGETQYF.

The chain recombines TRBV6-5 with TRBJ2-7; possible D gene TRBD2, 6 bases. The CDR3 is made up of 15 amino acids. V dropped 2 bases and J dropped 2 bases, with 13 bases sitting between them. Germline loops: CDR1 MNHEY, CDR2 SVGAGI. The CDR3 spells CASSYDPGVPYEQYF. The DNA for the CDR3 is TGTGCCAGCAGTTACGATCCGGGGGTGCCCTACGAGCAGTACTTC.

This clonotype occurred many times. V is TRBV20-1 and J is TRBJ1-5; the match to TRBD1 covers 7 bases. The CDR3 is made up of 13 amino acids. Germline lookup yields CDR1 DFQATT and CDR2 SNEGSKA (reference sequence). After removal of 6 bases from V and 5 bases from J, the junction contained 7 bases not matched to a gene. The CDR3 loop is CSARTTGYQPQHF. The CDR3 DNA is TGCAGTGCCAGGACGACAGGGTATCAGCCCCAGCATTTT.

The J gene is TRBJ2-1, the V gene TRBV28, with D hard to call. CDR3 size: 13 residues. V was trimmed by 3 bases and J by 7 bases, leaving 10 bases between them. Germline V gene sequence: CDR1 MDHEN, CDR2 SYDVKM. CDR3 sequence reads: CASSFPTLNEQFF. The CDR3 DNA reads TGTGCCAGCAGTTTCCCTACCCTAAATGAGCAGTTCTTC.

On this clonotype: A read error may be the cause here, since a much bigger clone is one base away. The chain joins TRBV7-2 to TRBJ2-7; 10 nucleotides align to TRBD2. CDR3 length: 17 amino acids. Germline lookup yields CDR1 SGHTA and CDR2 FQGNSA. CDR3 nucleotide sequence: TGTGTCAGCAAGTCCACTAGCGGGAACCAGGCCACCTACGAGCAGTACTTC. Protein sequence: CVSKSTSGNQATYEQYF.

The chain combines TRBV20-1 with TRBJ1-4; D remains unclear. The CDR3 has 16 residues. Between the trimmed V and J ends, which lost 0 bases and 3 bases, there was a span of 14 bases. Germline lookup yields CDR1 DFQATT and CDR2 SNEGSKA (reference sequence). As DNA, the CDR3 is TGCAGTGCTAGAGACGTGGGTTGGGGTGCTAATGAAAAACTGTTTTTT. The encoded protein is CSARDVGWGANEKLFF.

The chain links TRBV19 to TRBJ2-7; D perhaps matches TRBD2 (5 bases). This CDR3 region has 13 residues. From germline, CDR1 is LNHDA and CDR2 SQIVND (reference sequence). V was shortened by 4 bases and J by 6 bases, with 13 bases between the two germline ends. CDR3 region: CASSSGRGREQYF. The CDR3 coding sequence is TGTGCCAGTAGTAGCGGGCGAGGCCGCGAGCAGTACTTC.

CDR3 protein: CASSETDRDRNEQFF. The DNA for the CDR3 is TGTGCCAGCAGTGAGACAGACCGGGATAGGAATGAGCAGTTCTTC. This rearrangement joins TRBV2 to TRBJ2-1; TRBD1 or TRBD2 may be the D gene (5 bases each). V was pared by 3 bases and J by 7 bases, with 16 bases between. The CDR3 totals 15 residues. In germline, CDR1 is SNHLY, CDR2 FYNNEI.

The chain employs TRBV19 and TRBJ1-5; D perhaps matches TRBD1 (5 bases). V shed 11 bases and J shed 1 base, with 24 bases lying between them. Germline CDR1 is LNHDA and CDR2 is SQIVND (reference sequence). This CDR3 region has 17 residues. The CDR3 DNA reads as TGTGCCGGTTTGGCTACACGGGGCAAAATAAGCAATCAGCCCCAGCATTTT. Translation: CAGLATRGKISNQPQHF.

This chain connects TRBV29-1 to TRBJ1-2, with 9 bases that match TRBD1. The trim removed 7 bases at V and 5 bases at J, leaving 14 bases unmatched. CDR1 is SQVTM, CDR2 ANQGSEA, per germline. The CDR3 sequence is 15 residues long. CDR3 loop: CSDGTGIRNEYGYTF. The CDR3 region has the DNA TGCAGCGACGGGACAGGGATCAGGAATGAGTATGGCTACACCTTC.

The rearrangement joins TRBV5-5 to TRBJ2-7; perhaps TRBD2 as D (5 bases). This CDR3 comprises 15 residues. Between the trimmed V and J ends, which lost 5 bases and 4 bases, there was a span of 19 bases. Per germline, CDR1 SGHKS and CDR2 YYEKEE (reference sequence). CDR3 region: CASSVTWAGGYEQYF. CDR3 in DNA: TGTGCCAGCAGTGTCACATGGGCAGGCGGGTACGAGCAGTACTTC.

This clonotype was picked up a small number of times. Relative to the germline gene, one junction end is altered; a read error may explain this. The V gene is TRBV3-1, the J gene TRBJ1-1, with D tentatively TRBD1 (6 bases). The germline V gene encodes CDR1 LGHDT and CDR2 YNNKEL (reference sequence). This CDR3 is built from 16 residues. Written as DNA, the CDR3 is TGTGCCAGCAGCCTTATCTCCGGGACACAGAACACTGAGGCTTTCTTT. It yields the protein CASSLISGTQNTEAFF.

As for this clonotype: This sequence may be a read error, since a much larger clone differs from it by one base. The V gene is TRBV2, the J gene TRBJ2-7; D not certain. The CDR3 runs to 13 residues. Trimming cost V 10 bases and J 3 bases, with 16 bases left between them. From germline, CDR1 is SNHLY and CDR2 FYNNEI. CDR3 protein: CATGPGPLYEQYF. CDR3 nucleotides: TGTGCCACCGGGCCCGGGCCACTCTACGAGCAGTACTTC. The entire variable domain, with the rest obtained from reference TRBV2 and TRBJ2-7, is as follows: EPEVTQTPSHQVTQMGQEVILRCVPISNHLYFYWYRQILGQKVEFLVSFYNNEISEKSEIFDDQFSVERPDGSNFTLKIRSTKLEDSAMYFCATGPGPLYEQYFGPGTRLTVT.

Ten or more counts support this clonotype. The gene calls are TRBV12-3 or TRBV12-4 and TRBJ1-2, with D possibly TRBD1 on 6 matching bases. This CDR3 spans 15 amino acids. Trimming took 6 bases from V and 4 from J, leaving 18 bases between them. The CDR3 here is CASSPSHGQSYGYTF. DNA for the CDR3: TGTGCCAGCAGCCCAAGTCATGGACAGAGCTATGGCTACACCTTC.

CDR3 DNA: TGTGCCAGCAGTGAAGCGCCGGGACAGGGTTACGAGCAGTACTTC. It yields the protein CASSEAPGQGYEQYF. This sequence joins TRBV6-1 and TRBJ2-7; 9 bases agree with TRBD1. Trimming cost V 0 bases and J 4 bases; bases outside gene matches: 4. This CDR3 has 15 residues. CDR1 and CDR2 from the germline V gene are MNHNS and SASEGT.

A few counts support this clonotype. CDR3: CASSFSSISNQPQHF. The CDR3 DNA follows: TGTGCCAGCAGTTTTAGCTCTATTAGCAATCAGCCCCAGCATTTT. This chain connects TRBV12-3 or TRBV12-4 to TRBJ1-5; no clear D. The CDR3 sequence is 15 residues long. The V end was cut by 3 bases, the J end by 0 bases, with 9 bases between.